This T cell receptor (beta chain) was recorded in a study of shared clonotypes between healthy human individuals. Naive CD8 isolation took CD45RO-negative cells positively selected for CCR7 and excluded terminally differentiated effector memory CD45RA+ cells. None of the donors, who were healthy HIV-negative adults, had recently had acute infections or vaccinations. There are 16 residues in the CDR3. Per the germline V gene, CDR1 is SGHTS and CDR2 is YDEGEE. The ends lost 5 bases at V and 1 base at J; junction bases unmatched: 2. Some clones are missing from TCRdb's copy, which holds only in-frame ones; the method was immunoSEQ multiplex PCR. Here the sample spans about 650,000 clones, around 95% being singletons.

The sample comprised naive CD8+ T cells sorted from blood. The chain links TRBV5-8 to TRBJ2-2, with 13 bases identical to TRBD2. This clonotype originated in a woman in her twenties or thirties in good health. CDR3 protein: CASRGTSGMNTGELFF. The CDR3 DNA reads TGTGCCAGCAGGGGGACTAGCGGGATGAACACCGGGGAGCTGTTTTTT.